This TCR beta chain appears in the sequencing data of a study of CD4 T cells in relation to SARS-CoV-2 and coronaviruses. Study-level information: Shared crossreactive spike epitopes were mapped to their HLA restriction.

CDR3 length: 17 residues. Germline CDR1 is MNHNS and CDR2 is SASEGT. The V gene end was trimmed by 2 bases and the J gene end by 4 bases; junction bases not matched to a gene: 12. CD4+ T cells from unexposed donors were obtained before the COVID-19 pandemic (2011-2018). Cryopreserved PBMCs were CD4-enriched, then split into naive and memory cells. A word on this clone: Its specificity is unknown.

Findings of the study overall: No crossreactivity against non-spike viral proteins was tested here.

Naive and memory CD4+ T cell DNA was deep-sequenced without culture. Assay: immunoSEQ multiplex PCR; the TCRdb copy retains only in-frame clones and omits some. The sample holds 60,000 to 75,000 clones, more than 80% seen once. The genes are TRBV6-1 and TRBJ2-7; 9 bases line up with TRBD1. The TCR sequence derives from a human donor in good health. Sequenced material: naive CD4+ T cells from PBMCs. Subset indicated: naive CD4+ T cells isolated by negative enrichment. The CDR3 nucleotides read TGTGCCAGCAGTGAACATTTGAGTTACAGGGGGCCGTACGAGCAGTACTTC. Translating gives CASSEHLSYRGPYEQYF.